Each of the 28 T cell receptor beta chains below was sequenced from the same sample in a study of blood T cell repertoires in COVID-19. The protocol was immunoSEQ multiplex PCR, while the TCRdb copy is restricted to in-frame clones and leaves out a portion. In the table there are tens of thousands of clones, around 90% of which are singletons. Sequencing input: peripheral blood. These receptors were obtained from a woman of 80 years or more with active COVID-19.

This sequence joins TRBV27 and TRBJ1-6; no clear D gene. Looked up from germline, CDR1 is MNHEY and CDR2 is SMNVEV (reference sequence). The CDR3 consists of 16 residues. With 7 bases removed from V and 0 bases from J, the gap between germline ends came to 13 bases. The CDR3 is CASIRSGSSYNSPLHF. DNA of the CDR3: TGTGCCAGCATTCGAAGCGGGAGCTCCTATAATTCACCCCTCCACTTT.

This sequence joins TRBV11-2 and TRBJ2-7, with D possibly being TRBD1 (6 bases). The V end was cut by 2 bases, the J end by 6 bases, with 11 bases between. This CDR3 contains 13 residues. In germline, CDR1 is SGHAT, CDR2 FQNNGV. The chain's CDR3 is CASSLTGPREQYF. Written as DNA, the CDR3 is TGTGCCAGCAGCTTAACAGGGCCGCGCGAGCAGTACTTC. Looking up the rest from reference TRBV11-2 and TRBJ2-7 gives the full variable domain: EAGVAQSPRYKIIEKRQSVAFWCNPISGHATLYWYQQILGQGPKLLIQFQNNGVVDDSQLPKDRFSAERLKGVDSTLKIQPAKLEDSAVYLCASSLTGPREQYFGPGTRLTVT.

The rearrangement links TRBV29-1 to TRBJ1-1; D might be TRBD1 (5 bases). V shed 4 bases and J shed 1 base, with 10 bases lying between them. Germline V gene data show CDR1 as SQVTM and CDR2 as ANQGSEA. The CDR3 has 13 amino acids. The DNA of the CDR3 is TGCAGCGTTGCGACAGCTACGAACACTGAAGCTTTCTTT. It codes for CSVATATNTEAFF.

The V gene is TRBV18, the J gene TRBJ2-1; 9 bases line up with TRBD2. V shed 8 bases and J 9 bases; nucleotides not matched to a gene: 20. Looked up from germline, CDR1 is KGHSH and CDR2 is LQKENI. There are 17 residues in the CDR3. CDR3: CASRPPGLAEVEGEQFF. CDR3 nucleotide sequence: TGTGCCAGCCGCCCCCCGGGACTAGCTGAGGTAGAGGGTGAGCAGTTCTTC.

V is TRBV5-6 and J is TRBJ2-5; D gene uncertain. CDR3 length: 13 residues. The V end was cut by 4 bases, the J end by 0 bases, with 7 bases between. Germline V gene data show CDR1 as SGHDT and CDR2 as YYEEEE. The DNA for the CDR3 is TGTGCCAGCAGCCGACAAGACCAAGAGACCCAGTACTTC. This sequence encodes CASSRQDQETQYF.

The CDR3 here is CASSLNAGISTDTQYF. CDR3 DNA: TGTGCCAGCAGCCTAAACGCCGGGATCAGCACAGATACGCAGTATTTT. This chain uses TRBV7-2 with TRBJ2-3, with D perhaps matching TRBD2 (5 bases). V was cut by 5 bases and J by 0 bases, with 15 bases left in between. Germline CDR1 SGHTA, CDR2 FQGNSA. The CDR3 consists of 16 residues.

J is TRBJ2-6 and V is TRBV4-3, with TRBD1 matching 8 bases. Germline V gene data show CDR1 as LGHNA and CDR2 as YSLEER. CDR3 length: 20 residues. Trimming cost V 4 bases and J 0 bases; bases outside gene matches: 14. The CDR3 protein is CASSPTLGQGSISGANVLTF. The CDR3, as DNA: TGCGCCAGCAGCCCCACCTTAGGACAGGGATCTATCTCTGGGGCCAACGTCCTGACTTTC.

The rearrangement links TRBV28 to TRBJ2-3, with TRBD2 as a possible D gene (6 bases). The V end lost 7 bases, the J end lost 2 bases, and 19 bases lay between the germline ends. CDR1 and CDR2 from the germline V gene are MDHEN and SYDVKM. The CDR3 sequence is 16 residues long. CDR3 loop: CASTITGGTYTDTQYF. CDR3 nucleotide sequence: TGTGCCAGCACCATTACTGGTGGGACTTACACAGATACGCAGTATTTT.

The genes are TRBV18 and TRBJ2-6; D is possibly TRBD2 (5 bases). The V gene's germline CDR1 is KGHSH and CDR2 LQKENI. The germline V and J ends were trimmed by 2 bases and 7 bases, with 12 bases remaining between them. The CDR3 loop spans 15 amino acids. The CDR3 spells CASSPLEASANVLTF. CDR3 coding DNA: TGTGCCAGCTCACCATTGGAGGCAAGTGCCAACGTCCTGACTTTC.

The chain joins TRBV6-5 to TRBJ2-5; D might be TRBD1 (5 bases). CDR3 length: 15 amino acids. The germline V gene has CDR1 MNHEY and CDR2 SVGAGI. V was pared by 6 bases and J by 6 bases, with 20 bases between. The CDR3 region is CASSYTGGVPKTQYF. CDR3 coding DNA: TGTGCCAGCAGCTATACAGGCGGAGTCCCCAAGACCCAGTACTTC.

Remarks on this clone: One end of the junction fails to match germline, which may point to a read error. This specimen includes other DNA sequences encoding the same CDR3. The CDR3 sequence is CASSYPGQGAYEQYF. The CDR3 coding sequence is TGTGCCAGCAGTTATCCGGGACAGGGGGCCTATGAGCAGTACTTC. V usage is TRBV6-2 or TRBV6-3 and J usage is TRBJ2-7; TRBD1 agrees at 12 bases. CDR3 length: 15 amino acids. Germline-derived CDR1 and CDR2 are MNHEY and SVGEGT.

The chain recombines TRBV4-2 with TRBJ2-5, with TRBD1 as a possible D gene (8 bases). Trimming cost V 0 bases and J 5 bases, with 10 bases left between them. Germline loops: CDR1 LGHNA, CDR2 YNFKEQ. The CDR3 covers 14 residues. In DNA, the CDR3 is TGTGCCAGCAGCCAAGAACAGGGGGGGGAGACCCAGTACTTC. This codes for CASSQEQGGETQYF.

The rearrangement links TRBV19 to TRBJ1-1, with D maybe TRBD1 (6 bases). Trimming shortened V by 0 bases and J by 0 bases, and 8 bases separated the two germline ends. The CDR3 consists of 15 residues. From germline, CDR1 is LNHDA and CDR2 SQIVND (reference sequence). DNA of the CDR3: TGTGCCAGTAGTATAGAGGCAGGGGTGAACACTGAAGCTTTCTTT. Translating gives CASSIEAGVNTEAFF.

The chain employs TRBV7-3 and TRBJ2-7, with D possibly being TRBD2 (6 bases). The CDR3 is 13 amino acids. CDR1 and CDR2 (germline): SGHTA, FQGTGA. Trimming cost V 0 bases and J 7 bases, with 10 bases left between them. CDR3: CASSLTPAGEQYF. The CDR3 DNA reads as TGTGCCAGCAGCTTAACACCGGCGGGGGAGCAGTACTTC. Together with reference TRBV7-3 and TRBJ2-7, the CDR3 gives the full variable domain: GAGVSQTPSNKVTEKGKYVELRCDPISGHTALYWYRQSLGQGPEFLIYFQGTGAADDSGLPNDRFFAVRPEGSVSTLKIQRTERGDSAVYLCASSLTPAGEQYFGPGTRLTVT.

The gene calls are TRBV19 and TRBJ2-1; 9 bases are a match to TRBD1. The J segment lost 6 bases and the V segment lost 3 bases, leaving 6 bases of the junction unmatched. The V gene's germline CDR1 is LNHDA and CDR2 SQIVND (reference sequence). This CDR3 spans 15 amino acids. The CDR3 is CASSINRGLGNEQFF. DNA of the CDR3: TGTGCCAGTAGTATCAACAGGGGGCTGGGCAATGAGCAGTTCTTC.

The rearrangement links TRBV20-1 to TRBJ1-5, with a weak D call TRBD1 (5 bases). The germline CDR1 and CDR2 sequences are DFQATT and SNEGSKA (reference sequence). The V end lost 3 bases, the J end lost 5 bases, and 17 bases lay between the germline ends. The CDR3 has 15 residues. For the CDR3, the DNA is TGCAGTGCTAGTAAGGGCGGGAGGGGTGATCAGCCCCAGCATTTT. Amino acid sequence: CSASKGGRGDQPQHF.

The table lists this clone with a count of one. The chain joins TRBV29-1 to TRBJ2-5, with a possible D match to TRBD2 (5 bases). Trimming stripped 3 bases from V and 9 bases from J, with 20 bases between. The CDR3 totals 14 residues. Germline lookup yields CDR1 SQVTM and CDR2 ANQGSEA. The CDR3 DNA reads TGCAGCGTTGATCCGGCTAGCACCCTGGCGGCCCAGTACTTC. This translates into CSVDPASTLAAQYF.

The V gene is TRBV28, the J gene TRBJ2-7; 13 bases match TRBD2. The CDR3 has 15 residues. V lost 6 bases to trimming and J lost 6 bases; unmatched junction nucleotides: 8. The V gene's germline CDR1 is MDHEN and CDR2 SYDVKM. The CDR3: CASSLDGLAGVEQYF. The CDR3 DNA sequence: TGTGCCAGCAGCTTGGACGGACTAGCGGGAGTCGAGCAGTACTTC.

The chain links TRBV11-2 to TRBJ2-1, with a possible D match to TRBD2 (5 bases). This CDR3 has 13 amino acids. Trimming took 2 bases from V and 4 from J, leaving 6 bases between them. The germline gives CDR1 SGHAT, CDR2 FQNNGV. CDR3 nucleotide sequence: TGTGCCAGCAGCTTACGGGGATACAATGAGCAGTTCTTC. It is translated as CASSLRGYNEQFF.

This chain links TRBV19 with TRBJ2-3; TRBD1 aligns across 9 bases. J was trimmed by 4 bases and V by 2 bases; bases with no gene match: 7. CDR1 is LNHDA, CDR2 SQIVND, per germline (reference sequence). The CDR3 runs 16 residues. The CDR3 DNA sequence: TGTGCCAGTAGTATAAGGGACAGGGTAAGATCAGATACGCAGTATTTT. Translating it yields CASSIRDRVRSDTQYF.

This clone was found a few times. V gene TRBV24-1 combines with J gene TRBJ2-3; no reliable D call. This CDR3 is built from 13 residues. V lost 3 bases, J lost 2 bases, and 5 bases lay in between. CDR1 KGHDR and CDR2 SFDVKD come from the germline V gene. In nucleotides, the CDR3 is TGTGCCACCAGTGATAGCCTCACAGATACGCAGTATTTT. This translates into CATSDSLTDTQYF.

V and J are TRBV12-3 or TRBV12-4 and TRBJ2-5; D gene ambiguous. The CDR3 covers 11 residues. With 9 bases removed from V and 1 base from J, the gap between germline ends came to 6 bases. The CDR3 region is CASSFQETQYF. CDR3 bases: TGTGCCAGTAGCTTCCAAGAGACCCAGTACTTC.

The V gene is TRBV7-2, the J gene TRBJ1-3; 9 bases match TRBD1. The CDR3 totals 15 residues. After removal of 4 bases from V and 5 bases from J, the junction contained 6 bases not matched to a gene. CDR1 and CDR2 from the germline V gene are SGHTA and FQGNSA. The CDR3 reads CASSWDRALRNTIYF. For the CDR3, the DNA is TGTGCCAGCAGCTGGGACAGGGCTCTAAGAAACACCATATATTTT. Complete variable domain (other parts from reference TRBV7-2 and TRBJ1-3): GAGVSQSPSNKVTEKGKDVELRCDPISGHTALYWYRQSLGQGLEFLIYFQGNSAPDKSGLPSDRFSAERTGGSVSTLTIQRTQQEDSAVYLCASSWDRALRNTIYFGEGSWLTVV.

Points on this clone: Other nucleotide sequences from this sample produce the same CDR3. The chain carries TRBV6-5 and TRBJ2-3; D is possibly TRBD2 (5 bases). The V gene's germline CDR1 is MNHEY and CDR2 SVGAGI. This CDR3 region has 11 residues. V gave up 7 bases and J gave up 5 bases, with 7 bases separating them. The CDR3 region is CASTRGDTQYF. CDR3 in DNA: TGTGCCAGCACACGGGGAGATACGCAGTATTTT.

This clone has only one observation. The rearrangement links TRBV27 to TRBJ2-5, with D possibly being TRBD1 (6 bases). V was shortened by 3 bases and J by 2 bases, with 16 bases between the two germline ends. In germline, CDR1 is MNHEY, CDR2 SMNVEV (reference sequence). The CDR3 runs 16 residues. The CDR3 protein is CASSLDGRGTQETQYF. CDR3 DNA sequence: TGTGCCAGCAGTTTGGATGGTAGGGGGACACAAGAGACCCAGTACTTC.

The CDR3 DNA reads as TGTGCCAGCAGCTTGCGTGCACTAGCGGGAGGTGAGCAGTTCTTC. Amino acids: CASSLRALAGGEQFF. The genes are TRBV5-6 and TRBJ2-1; 12 nucleotides agree with TRBD2. The CDR3 consists of 15 residues. Trimming removed 1 base from V and 9 bases from J; junction bases left unmatched: 5. Germline-derived CDR1 and CDR2 are SGHDT and YYEEEE.

The J gene is TRBJ2-1, the V gene TRBV24-1; tentative D call: TRBD2 (6 bases). The CDR3 runs to 15 residues. Per germline, CDR1 KGHDR and CDR2 SFDVKD. Trimming removed 5 bases at V and 3 bases at J, with 13 bases between. CDR3 residues: CATSAPGRNYNEQFF. The CDR3 nucleotides read TGTGCCACCAGTGCCCCTGGGAGGAACTACAATGAGCAGTTCTTC.

V gene TRBV3-1 (or the pseudogene TRBV3-2) combines with J gene TRBJ2-3; TRBD1 aligns across 9 bases. Germline-derived CDR1 and CDR2 are LGHDT and YNNKEL (reference sequence). The CDR3 has 15 residues. With V trimmed by 1 base and J by 10 bases, 9 bases remained unmatched. The CDR3 nucleotides read TGTGCCAGCAGCCAAGGGACAGGGGAGTTTGGATCGCAGTATTTT. It codes for CASSQGTGEFGSQYF.